This T cell receptor (beta chain) was sequenced for a study of identical twins. From germline, CDR1 is LGHNT and CDR2 FRNRAP. The V end lost 2 bases, the J end lost 2 bases, and 10 bases lay between the germline ends. The CDR3 length is 15 residues. In this sample, this clonotype turned up a few times. Via MiXCR, TCRdb re-called the 5' RACE reads, giving one row per CDR3 protein. Of about 530,000 distinct CDR3 sequences in the sample, more than 20% were seen once. These data were also filed under a second study, of yellow fever vaccine responses in identical twins.

The sample was CD4+ T cells sorted from blood. The chain is built from TRBV12-5 and TRBJ2-1, with a possible D match to TRBD2 (6 bases). The receptor was derived from a woman aged 18-30 years in good health. DNA for the CDR3: TGTGCTAGTGGTTTGTATGGGGGGACCTACAATGAGCAGTTCTTC. Translating it yields CASGLYGGTYNEQFF.